The 5 T cell receptor beta chains below come from one sample, sequenced in a study of post-analysis software for immune sequencing data. Study-wide points: Comparison of patients with controls showed five TRBV segments more frequent in patients, TRBV5-6, TRBV5-1 and TRBV20-1 among them.

Their recognized antigens are unknown. Tagging with unique molecular identifiers was a feature of the TCR beta cDNA libraries. In TCRdb, the PCR reads were re-called with MiXCR into one record per CDR3 protein. Among 650,000 to 850,000 distinct CDR3 sequences, roughly half were seen once, and the ten largest hold approximately 4.5%. Source material: blood. The receptors here all came from a girl between 5 and 17 years old with multiple sclerosis.

This clonotype was found a few times. The chain links TRBV7-8 to TRBJ1-1; 7 bases line up with TRBD1. Unmatched junction bases numbered 6, after V lost 5 bases and J lost 6 bases. CDR3 size: 13 residues. CDR1 is SGHVS and CDR2 is FQNEAQ in the germline V gene. CDR3 sequence reads: CASSRVDRSEAFF. CDR3 nucleotide sequence: TGTGCCAGCAGCCGAGTGGACAGGTCTGAAGCTTTCTTT.

V usage is TRBV29-1 and J usage is TRBJ2-1; a weak D match, TRBD1 (5 bases). V was clipped by 7 bases and J by 7 bases, with 26 bases between them. Germline loops: CDR1 SQVTM, CDR2 ANQGSEA. The CDR3 contains 16 residues. CDR3 in DNA: TGCAGCGCCCAAGGGGATAGCTCCGGGCCTGTAAATGAGCAGTTCTTC. Amino acids: CSAQGDSSGPVNEQFF.

V usage is TRBV29-1 and J usage is TRBJ2-5, with D perhaps matching TRBD1 or TRBD2 (5 bases each). V was pared by 3 bases and J by 4 bases, with 18 bases between. This CDR3 has 15 residues. Germline-derived CDR1 and CDR2 are SQVTM and ANQGSEA. The DNA of the CDR3 is TGCAGCGTTGATTTTGCCGGCAGGGACGTAGAGACCCAGTACTTC. Its translation is CSVDFAGRDVETQYF. The full variable domain, rest sourced from reference TRBV29-1 and TRBJ2-5, is SAVISQKPSRDICQRGTSLTIQCQVDSQVTMMFWYRQQPGQSLTLIATANQGSEATYESGFVIDKFPISRPNLTFSTLTVSNMSPEDSSIYLCSVDFAGRDVETQYFGPGTRLLVL.

This clonotype was counted only a few times. The V gene is TRBV15, the J gene TRBJ2-1, with 9 positions matching TRBD2. Per germline, CDR1 LNHNV and CDR2 YYDKDF (reference sequence). V shed 1 base and J 9 bases; nucleotides not matched to a gene: 13. The CDR3 length is 17 residues. Here the CDR3 reads CATSRALPIAGVREQFF. CDR3 bases: TGTGCCACCAGCAGAGCCCTCCCGATAGCGGGAGTTCGTGAGCAGTTCTTC.

This chain uses TRBV6-5 with TRBJ2-1; the D is unclear. The CDR3 has 13 residues. V was shortened by 0 bases and J by 6 bases, with 6 bases between the two germline ends. Germline V gene data show CDR1 as MNHEY and CDR2 as SVGAGI. The CDR3 loop is CASSYSATNEQFF. The CDR3 region has the DNA TGTGCCAGCAGTTACTCTGCCACCAATGAGCAGTTCTTC.